This TCR beta chain was sequenced for a study of T cells in localized non-small cell lung cancer. This CDR3 is 13 amino acids long. V lost 3 bases and J lost 5; bases outside the gene matches: 2. Germline V lookup: CDR1 MDHEN, CDR2 SYDVKM. On this clone itself: Its antigen is currently unknown.

Assay used: immunoSEQ multiplex PCR; TCRdb lists only in-frame clones, some missing. The table shows tens of thousands of clones, with more than 75% occurring only once. General study points: Heterogeneity remains possible because sequencing was limited to only one tumor region. Adjacent lung was found to contain a median roughly 60 of the top 100 tumor clones. Peak T cell clonality was found in uninvolved adjacent lung, exceeding tumor. Higher T cell density in the blood was associated with longer overall survival, whereas higher adjacent-lung clonality associated with shorter survival.

The rearrangement joins TRBV28 to TRBJ1-1; 8 bases are shared with TRBD1. This sample comprised peripheral blood, obtained before any cancer treatment. The TCR was taken from a female donor over 55 with stage I lung adenocarcinoma. CDR3 sequence (DNA): TGTGCCAGCAGTTTGACAGGGGTAACTGAAGCTTTCTTT. Its protein is CASSLTGVTEAFF.